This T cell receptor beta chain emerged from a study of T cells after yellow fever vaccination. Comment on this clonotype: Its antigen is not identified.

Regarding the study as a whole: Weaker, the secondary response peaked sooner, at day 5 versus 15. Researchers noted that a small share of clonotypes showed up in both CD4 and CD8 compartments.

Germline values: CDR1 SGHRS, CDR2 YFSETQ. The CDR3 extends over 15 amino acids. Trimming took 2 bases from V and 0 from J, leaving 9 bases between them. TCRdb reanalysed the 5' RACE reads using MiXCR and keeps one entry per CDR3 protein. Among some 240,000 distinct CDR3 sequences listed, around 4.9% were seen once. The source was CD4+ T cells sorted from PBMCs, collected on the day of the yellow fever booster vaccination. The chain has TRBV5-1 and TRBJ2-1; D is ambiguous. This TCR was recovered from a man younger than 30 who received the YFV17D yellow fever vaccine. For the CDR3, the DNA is TGCGCCAGCAGCTTCTCGCGGCTCTCCTACAATGAGCAGTTCTTC. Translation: CASSFSRLSYNEQFF.